This section outlines one T cell receptor beta chain sequence together with its context. The data were taken from a study of blood T cell repertoires in COVID-19. Study-wide background: COVID-19 samples collected from the United States, Italy and Spain covered acute and convalescent phases.

Germline CDR1 and CDR2: MNHNS and SASEGT. V was pared by 2 bases and J by 5 bases, with 18 bases between. The CDR3 consists of 16 residues. The assay was immunoSEQ multiplex PCR, and TCRdb's table has in-frame clones only and misses some. Among roughly 150,000 clones listed, around 82% were seen once. The clonotype originates from a human donor in a cohort sampled during active COVID-19. Sequencing used peripheral blood. This rearrangement joins TRBV6-1 to TRBJ2-5; D is possibly TRBD1 (5 bases). In DNA, the CDR3 is TGTGCCAGCAGTGAATCTCGGACATCCATGGGGGAGACCCAGTACTTC. Its translation is CASSESRTSMGETQYF.